A selection of T cell receptor beta chains follows, all from one sample in a study of CD8 T cells in ankylosing spondylitis. Using its own MiXCR run on the 5' RACE reads, TCRdb lists one record per CDR3 protein. The sample holds 300,000 to 400,000 distinct CDR3 sequences, about 15% seen once. The specimen was blood, either unsorted or a sorted T cell fraction (not recorded which). Receptors originate from a male donor with ankylosing spondylitis or in good health (not recorded which). The CDR3 runs from the conserved cysteine through the conserved F or W. The D gene is left open where the match is weak.

TRBJ2-5,TRBV2,TRBD2,CASCLRTSGHAMGKTQYF
TRBJ2-7,TRBV6-6,-,CASGRGYEQYF
TRBJ2-1,TRBV10-3,-,CATAGNEQFF
TRBJ1-5,TRBV30,-,CAWRGRVGNQPQHF
TRBJ1-2,TRBV6-2/TRBV6-3,TRBD1,CASSPRDSEYTF
TRBJ1-1,TRBV3-1,-,CASARGAEAFF
TRBJ2-5,TRBV5-1,TRBD1,CASSRYGTALKETQYF
TRBJ1-5,TRBV6-1,-,CASSTGYSNQPQHF
TRBJ1-2,TRBV28,TRBD1,CASGTGQGSPLRSYTF
TRBJ2-2,TRBV5-1,TRBD1,CASSPWDRESPNTGELFF
TRBJ2-5,TRBV11-3,TRBD1,CASSRTGQGKETQYF
TRBJ2-3,TRBV5-1,-,CASSELEGYALGTQYF
TRBJ2-7,TRBV6-2/TRBV6-3,TRBD2,CASMVSGSSYEQYF
TRBJ2-7,TRBV3-1,-,CASSSVGLRSGEQYF
TRBJ2-5,TRBV20-1,-,CSARAASSQSRETQYF
TRBJ1-4,TRBV5-1,-,CASSLAARPEKLFF
TRBJ1-5,TRBV12-3/TRBV12-4,-,CASSFQGNQPQHF
TRBJ2-5,TRBV5-5,-,CASSRDAQKETQYF
TRBJ2-7,TRBV5-6,-,CASSTHPYEQYF
TRBJ2-3,TRBV11-2,TRBD2,CASSSLAGASTDTQYF
TRBJ2-1,TRBV29-1,TRBD2,CSVQPGGAGYNEQFF
TRBJ2-3,TRBV20-1,-,CSARDQGLSDTQYF
TRBJ2-3,TRBV10-3,-,CAATVEDTQYF
TRBJ2-2,TRBV5-1,TRBD1,CASSSRGTGERTGELFF
TRBJ1-5,TRBV24-1,TRBD1,CATSDSTGNVYQPQHF
TRBJ1-2,TRBV12-3/TRBV12-4,-,CASSLQATYTF
TRBJ2-3,TRBV20-1,-,CSARDFGLESPGDTQYF
TRBJ2-2,TRBV5-1,-,CASSLSPYTGELFF
TRBJ2-1,TRBV7-2,TRBD2,CASSSTSGSNNEQFF
TRBJ2-1,TRBV7-2,-,CASSSPRGTGRYNEQFF
TRBJ2-1,TRBV10-3,-,CAISGDNYNEQFF
TRBJ2-7,TRBV20-1,TRBD2,CSARGGTSGSWSYEQYF
TRBJ2-2,TRBV29-1,-,CSGRDPENTGELFF
TRBJ2-1,TRBV9,TRBD1,CASSVATGAYNEQFF
TRBJ2-1,TRBV7-9,-,CASSQSLRGEQFF
TRBJ2-2,TRBV3-1,-,CASSQANTGELFF
TRBJ2-1,TRBV20-1,TRBD2,CSARDTAGGGFF
TRBJ1-2,TRBV7-2,-,CASSLGAGQSYGYTF
TRBJ1-1,TRBV3-1,-,CASSRESEAFF
TRBJ2-3,TRBV27,-,CASSLYSSDTQYF
TRBJ2-3,TRBV3-1,-,CASSQDLDTQYF
TRBJ2-7,TRBV7-2,-,CASSTRGGNSYEQYF